This passage covers 27 T cell receptor beta chains from one sample sequenced in a study of blood T cell repertoires in COVID-19. Clones were read by immunoSEQ multiplex PCR, and TCRdb kept only the in-frame ones, dropping some. The sample lists over 300,000 clones, roughly 88% occurring once. The sequencing input was PBMCs or T cells enriched from blood (not recorded which). These receptor sequences come from a woman between 25 and 40 years old with acute COVID-19.

As DNA, the CDR3 is TGTGCCAGCAGTTTATACAGGGTCGGGTCACCCCTCCACTTT. This translates into CASSLYRVGSPLHF. The chain is built from TRBV27 and TRBJ1-6; TRBD1 is a possible D gene (6 bases). The CDR3 loop spans 14 amino acids. V shed 1 base and J shed 10 bases, with 11 bases lying between them. CDR1 and CDR2 from the germline V gene are MNHEY and SMNVEV (reference sequence).

The chain carries TRBV19 and TRBJ1-5; D gene ambiguous. CDR1 LNHDA and CDR2 SQIVND come from the germline V gene (reference sequence). The CDR3 is 13 amino acids. V lost 6 bases and J lost 4, with 10 bases in between. The CDR3 protein is CASSEANNQPQHF. The CDR3 nucleotides are TGTGCCAGTAGCGAGGCGAATAATCAGCCCCAGCATTTT.

The J gene is TRBJ2-2, the V gene TRBV25-1; possibly TRBD2 for D (6 bases). V gave up 11 bases and J gave up 1 base, with 11 bases separating them. The CDR3 loop spans 13 amino acids. Germline values: CDR1 MGHDK, CDR2 SYGVNS. The CDR3 bases are TGTGCCGGGGGGAGCGTGAACACCGGGGAGCTGTTTTTT. It encodes CAGGSVNTGELFF. The full variable domain, completed using reference TRBV25-1 and TRBJ2-2, is EADIYQTPRYLVIGTGKKITLECSQTMGHDKMYWYQQDPGMELHLIHYSYGVNSTEKGDLSSESTVSRIRTEHFPLTLESARPSHTSQYLCAGGSVNTGELFFGEGSRLTVL.

The V call is TRBV5-1, the J call TRBJ1-1; 9 positions match TRBD1. The V and J ends lost 4 bases and 1 base, in that order; junction bases with no gene match: 2. Germline lookup yields CDR1 SGHRS and CDR2 YFSETQ. This CDR3 has 14 amino acids. CDR3 sequence (DNA): TGCGCCAGCAGCGTACAGGGGGCGAACACTGAAGCTTTCTTT. Translated, it gives CASSVQGANTEAFF.

The CDR3 region is CASMGLQGALNYGYTF. CDR3 nucleotide sequence: TGTGCCAGTATGGGGTTGCAGGGGGCCCTCAACTATGGCTACACCTTC. The chain couples TRBV19 to TRBJ1-2; the match to TRBD1 covers 8 bases. The germline V gene has CDR1 LNHDA and CDR2 SQIVND (reference sequence). The CDR3 runs 16 residues. Trimming took 7 bases from V and 2 from J; bases not matched to a gene: 12.

The chain carries TRBV2 and TRBJ2-2; the match to TRBD1 covers 8 bases. The CDR3 loop spans 15 amino acids. Per germline, CDR1 SNHLY and CDR2 FYNNEI. After removal of 6 bases from V and 6 bases from J, the junction contained 9 bases not matched to a gene. Here the CDR3 DNA reads TGTGCCAGCAGCAAGGACAGGGTAGTAGCCGGGGAGCTGTTTTTT. Amino acids: CASSKDRVVAGELFF.

The count of this clone is one. V gene TRBV30 combines with J gene TRBJ2-3; the match to TRBD2 covers 10 bases. The ends lost 2 bases at V and 6 bases at J; junction bases unmatched: 5. From germline, CDR1 is GTSNPN and CDR2 SVGIG (reference sequence). The CDR3 is 14 amino acids. Here the CDR3 DNA reads TGTGCCTGGAGTCCGCGACTAGCGGGTGATACGCAGTATTTT. Translated: CAWSPRLAGDTQYF.

This chain links TRBV10-2 with TRBJ2-2; TRBD1 might be the D (7 bases). V was cut by 10 bases and J by 0 bases, with 12 bases left in between. CDR3 length: 14 residues. Germline lookup yields CDR1 WSHSY and CDR2 SAAADI. The CDR3: CAIRGTANTGELFF. As DNA, the CDR3 is TGCGCCATCCGCGGGACAGCGAACACCGGGGAGCTGTTTTTT.

The rearrangement links TRBV9 to TRBJ2-5, with 9 bases aligning to TRBD2. CDR3 length equals 16 residues. V lost 6 bases to trimming and J lost 3 bases; unmatched junction nucleotides: 12. Germline loops: CDR1 SGDLS, CDR2 YYNGEE. CDR3 sequence (DNA): TGTGCCAGCAACCCTGGCCTAGCGGGGCCAGAAGAGACCCAGTACTTC. Translated, it gives CASNPGLAGPEETQYF.

The chain employs TRBV11-2 and TRBJ1-1; tentative D call: TRBD1 (6 bases). The germline V gene has CDR1 SGHAT and CDR2 FQNNGV. The CDR3 has 15 residues. V was pared by 5 bases and J by 0 bases, with 13 bases between. The CDR3 protein is CASSPNTGLNTEAFF. As DNA, the CDR3 is TGTGCCAGCAGCCCAAACACAGGGCTGAACACTGAAGCTTTCTTT. The full variable domain, with the rest looked up from reference TRBV11-2 and TRBJ1-1, is EAGVAQSPRYKIIEKRQSVAFWCNPISGHATLYWYQQILGQGPKLLIQFQNNGVVDDSQLPKDRFSAERLKGVDSTLKIQPAKLEDSAVYLCASSPNTGLNTEAFFGQGTRLTVV.

The chain employs TRBV4-2 and TRBJ1-1, with D perhaps matching TRBD1 (5 bases). This CDR3 contains 15 residues. The V and J ends lost 0 bases and 11 bases respectively, with 19 bases between them. Germline lookup yields CDR1 LGHNA and CDR2 YNFKEQ. CDR3 DNA sequence: TGTGCCAGCAGCCAAGATTGGTCCGGACCCCCAGGGGCTTTCTTT. Amino acid sequence: CASSQDWSGPPGAFF.

This chain connects TRBV18 to TRBJ2-1; 7 positions agree with TRBD2. V lost 6 bases, J lost 4 bases, and 0 bases stayed unmatched. The CDR3 runs to 12 residues. Germline CDR1 KGHSH, CDR2 LQKENI. This CDR3 is CASSGGYNEQFF. CDR3 in DNA: TGTGCCAGCTCCGGGGGGTACAATGAGCAGTTCTTC.

This rearrangement joins TRBV4-3 to TRBJ2-7, with TRBD1 matching 12 bases. Germline V gene data show CDR1 as LGHNA and CDR2 as YSLEER. V lost 1 base, J lost 4 bases, and 5 bases stayed unmatched. The CDR3 has 16 residues. CDR3 residues: CASSQVGTGGFYEQYF. CDR3 DNA sequence: TGCGCCAGCAGCCAAGTTGGGACAGGGGGCTTTTACGAGCAGTACTTC.

The chain employs TRBV10-3 and TRBJ1-3; D is perhaps TRBD1 (5 bases). The CDR3 has 14 residues. V was clipped by 8 bases and J by 4 bases, with 15 bases between them. Looked up from germline, CDR1 is ENHRY and CDR2 is SYGVKD. This chain's CDR3 is CAIGGEVLGNTIYF. The CDR3 DNA sequence: TGTGCCATCGGGGGGGAGGTCCTCGGAAACACCATATATTTT.

This clone was detected a few times. This sequence joins TRBV6-5 and TRBJ2-3; D unresolved. Trimming took 10 bases from V and 1 from J, leaving 9 bases between them. Germline CDR1 and CDR2: MNHEY and SVGAGI. CDR3 size: 12 residues. The CDR3 sequence is CAIDKGTDTQYF. The CDR3 region has the DNA TGTGCCATCGACAAGGGCACAGATACGCAGTATTTT.

The chain recombines TRBV6-5 with TRBJ2-5; possibly TRBD1 for D (6 bases). Trimming took 6 bases from V and 2 from J, leaving 13 bases between them. CDR1 MNHEY and CDR2 SVGAGI come from the germline V gene. CDR3 size: 14 residues. This chain's CDR3 is CASRLGRGQETQYF. The DNA of the CDR3 is TGTGCCAGCAGGCTGGGTAGGGGGCAAGAGACCCAGTACTTC.

The rearrangement uses TRBV15 and TRBJ1-1; unclear D gene. With 2 bases removed from V and 1 base from J, the gap between germline ends came to 14 bases. Looked up from germline, CDR1 is LNHNV and CDR2 is YYDKDF (reference sequence). The CDR3 is 16 amino acids. Written as DNA, the CDR3 is TGTGCCACCAGCAGAACGCGGGCCTCCGAGAACACTGAAGCTTTCTTT. It yields the protein CATSRTRASENTEAFF.

The rearrangement uses TRBV9 and TRBJ2-1; weak D call: TRBD2 (6 bases). There are 14 residues in the CDR3. V was shortened by 4 bases and J by 8 bases, with 16 bases between the two germline ends. Germline assignment: CDR1 SGDLS and CDR2 YYNGEE. The DNA for the CDR3 is TGTGCCAGCAGCTCAACGGGGGTCAGGGATGAGCAGTTCTTC. It codes for CASSSTGVRDEQFF.

The V gene is TRBV18, the J gene TRBJ2-3; TRBD1 matches 7 bases. The CDR3 runs 17 residues. The junction had 15 bases not matched to a gene; V was cut back by 6 bases and J by 3 bases. Germline CDR1 and CDR2: KGHSH and LQKENI. Here the CDR3 reads CASSPRQGSGRTDTQYF. In DNA form, the CDR3 reads TGTGCCAGCTCCCCCCGACAGGGTTCAGGTCGAACAGATACGCAGTATTTT.

This clone came up a few times. The chain joins TRBV24-1 to TRBJ1-2; TRBD1 is a possible D gene (6 bases). The length of the CDR3 is 14 residues. Germline CDR1 and CDR2: KGHDR and SFDVKD. V lost 5 bases and J 2 bases, leaving 11 bases between the germline ends. This CDR3 reads CATSVDRRNYGYTF. CDR3 DNA sequence: TGTGCCACCAGTGTTGACAGGCGGAACTATGGCTACACCTTC.

This chain links TRBV5-1 with TRBJ2-1; TRBD2 aligns across 7 bases. Trimming at V came to 4 bases and at J to 6 bases, leaving 7 bases not matched to a gene. CDR3 length: 14 amino acids. From germline, CDR1 is SGHRS and CDR2 YFSETQ. This CDR3 reads CASSPWGGLNEQFF. CDR3 nucleotide sequence: TGCGCCAGCAGCCCGTGGGGAGGGCTCAATGAGCAGTTCTTC. Full variable domain (outside the CDR3, taken from reference TRBV5-1 and TRBJ2-1): KAGVTQTPRYLIKTRGQQVTLSCSPISGHRSVSWYQQTPGQGLQFLFEYFSETQRNKGNFPGRFSGRQFSNSRSEMNVSTLELGDSALYLCASSPWGGLNEQFFGPGTRLTVL.

The rearrangement links TRBV19 to TRBJ2-2, with a possible D match to TRBD1 (6 bases). Germline loops: CDR1 LNHDA, CDR2 SQIVND (reference sequence). V shed 3 bases and J shed 7 bases, with 24 bases lying between them. CDR3 length: 18 amino acids. In DNA, the CDR3 is TGTGCCAGTAGTATTTGGACGCAAGGAAAGGGGGAATTCGGGGAGCTGTTTTTT. Residues: CASSIWTQGKGEFGELFF.

The chain combines TRBV7-8 with TRBJ1-2, with D possibly TRBD1 on 6 matching bases. V lost 5 bases to trimming and J lost 4 bases, with 17 bases between them. Per germline, CDR1 SGHVS and CDR2 FQNEAQ. CDR3 length: 15 residues. The CDR3 region has the DNA TGTGCCAGCAGCCCCAGACAGGCCGGCAGCTATGGCTACACCTTC. It encodes CASSPRQAGSYGYTF.

This chain joins TRBV19 and TRBJ2-7; the match to TRBD1 covers 7 bases. Germline CDR1 is LNHDA and CDR2 is SQIVND (reference sequence). There are 15 residues in the CDR3. Trimming removed 2 bases from V and 0 bases from J; junction bases left unmatched: 4. The CDR3 here is CASSIWTGTSYEQYF. DNA for the CDR3: TGTGCCAGTAGTATATGGACAGGAACCTCCTACGAGCAGTACTTC.

As DNA, the CDR3 is TGTGCCAGCAGCAGAAGCGGGGGGGCGGCCAATGAGCAGTTCTTC. Its protein product is CASSRSGGAANEQFF. The J gene is TRBJ2-1, the V gene TRBV3-1 (or the pseudogene TRBV3-2), with TRBD2 matching 10 bases. V gave up 5 bases and J gave up 6 bases; unmatched junction bases: 7. This CDR3 region has 15 residues. CDR1 and CDR2 (germline): LGHDT, YNNKEL (reference sequence).

This clone turned up a few times. V usage is TRBV10-3 and J usage is TRBJ2-1; 8 nucleotides align to TRBD2. The V and J ends lost 5 bases and 2 bases, in that order; junction bases with no gene match: 8. CDR1 is ENHRY and CDR2 is SYGVKD in the germline V gene. There are 16 residues in the CDR3. CDR3 sequence (DNA): TGTGCCATCAGTAGCTCCCGGGGGGGCACCTACAATGAGCAGTTCTTC. Translating gives CAISSSRGGTYNEQFF.

The chain couples TRBV3-1 (or the pseudogene TRBV3-2) to TRBJ1-1, with D unresolved. From germline, CDR1 is LGHDT and CDR2 YNNKEL (reference sequence). This CDR3 has 13 residues. The V end was cut by 1 base, the J end by 3 bases, with 6 bases between. CDR3 in amino acids: CASSQAVYTEAFF. CDR3 nucleotides: TGTGCCAGCAGCCAAGCAGTGTACACTGAAGCTTTCTTT.